This paragraph covers one T cell receptor beta chain sequence. This entry comes from a study of blood T cell repertoires in COVID-19. Turning to the study itself: Material from acute and convalescent COVID-19 was sourced from the United States, Italy and Spain. PBMCs, B-cell-depleted T cells, or T cells provided the cDNA or gDNA that made up the material.

Per the original data handling: Estimation of nucleated cell counts was performed using reference gene primer amplification. Clones were read by immunoSEQ multiplex PCR, and TCRdb kept only the in-frame ones, dropping some. D and trimming were read from the DNA, whereas the V and J calls and clone size are those reported in that table. The table shows around 400,000 clones, with 80% to 90% occurring only once. The CDR3 runs 13 residues. With V trimmed by 6 bases and J by 8 bases, 7 bases remained unmatched. Specimen: peripheral blood. The TCR sequence derives from a man in his forties with acute or convalescent COVID-19. This chain connects TRBV12-3 or TRBV12-4 to TRBJ1-2; 9 bases line up with TRBD1. The CDR3 here is CASRQQGARGYTF. Written as DNA, the CDR3 is TGTGCCAGCAGGCAACAGGGGGCTCGGGGCTACACCTTC.